The clone carrying this T cell receptor beta chain was found a few times. The antigen remains undetermined. The CDR3 length is 13 residues. The V segment lost 6 bases and the J segment 6 bases; nucleotides outside the gene matches: 7. Germline assignment: CDR1 SNHLY and CDR2 FYNNEI. MiXCR, run by TCRdb on the RT-PCR reads, gives a single entry per CDR3 protein. The sample has 500,000 to 600,000 distinct CDR3 sequences, around 13% seen once. This sample stems from a study of response to subunit inactivated influenza vaccine. Study results and caveats: Authors suggested each seasonal flu vaccination may recruit only limited numbers of new T cells.

This clonotype originated in a man between 50 and 59 years old who received an inactivated influenza vaccine. The V gene is TRBV2, the J gene TRBJ2-7; 8 bases match TRBD1. Sequenced material: PBMCs from blood, taken roughly 6 weeks after vaccination. CDR3 DNA sequence: TGTGCCAGCAGCTCGCTGACAGGGGCCGAGCAGTACTTC. Translation gives CASSSLTGAEQYF. Drawing the rest from reference TRBV2 and TRBJ2-7, the complete variable domain is EPEVTQTPSHQVTQMGQEVILRCVPISNHLYFYWYRQILGQKVEFLVSFYNNEISEKSEIFDDQFSVERPDGSNFTLKIRSTKLEDSAMYFCASSSLTGAEQYFGPGTRLTVT.